The 14 T cell receptor beta chains presented below share a single source sample, sequenced in a study of T cell clonality in common variable immunodeficiency. Their target antigens are unknown. TCRdb's table, derived via immunoSEQ multiplex PCR, lists solely in-frame clones and lacks some. Singletons are absent from the sample, which has about 20,000 clones. Points from the study as a whole: In common variable immunodeficiency, TCR beta chains reportedly carried fewer deletions and N-nucleotide insertions.

Sequencing used peripheral blood mononuclear cells. The receptors derive from a human donor with common variable immunodeficiency.

This clone was observed a few times. The read falls 3 residues short of the CDR3 end, and the missing part is taken from the germline J gene. The rearrangement links TRBV7-9 to TRBJ1-6; weak D call: TRBD1 (5 bases). Germline CDR1 is SEHNR and CDR2 is FQNEAQ (reference sequence). The CDR3 is made up of 14 amino acids. The ends were cut back, 3 bases at V and 4 bases at J, with 7 bases in the middle. The CDR3 bases that were read are TGTGCCAGCAGCTTTCAGGGATATAATTCACCC. The encoded protein is CASSFQGYNSP. Given in full, the CDR3 is CASSFQGYNSPLHF.

A remark on this clone: The read comes to an end 3 residues before the CDR3 does, leaving the germline J gene to fill in the end. V usage is TRBV6-2 or TRBV6-3 and J usage is TRBJ1-2; 10 bases agree with TRBD1. Germline V gene lookup returns CDR1 MNHEY and CDR2 SVGEGT. This CDR3 has 16 residues. Losses at the gene ends were 0 bases for V and 4 bases for J; bases not matched to a gene: 5. The CDR3 bases that were read are TGTGCCAGCAGTTACTCCCGGACAGGGGGGACCTATGGC. Its protein is CASSYSRTGGTYG. The whole CDR3 protein is CASSYSRTGGTYGYTF.

By sample fraction, this clone is medium-sized. Read data end 3 residues before the CDR3 end; the end is taken from the germline J gene. The rearrangement links TRBV12-3 or TRBV12-4 to TRBJ2-1; 10 nucleotides match TRBD2. V gave up 5 bases and J gave up 2 bases; unmatched junction bases: 6. The CDR3 runs to 16 residues. CDR3 in amino acids: CASSETAGGPYNEQFF. CDR3 DNA, as far as it was read: TGTGCCAGCAGTGAAACAGCGGGGGGGCCCTACAATGAG.

This clone showed up just a few times. The read gets to within 3 residues of the CDR3 end, and the germline J gene fills in the rest. J is TRBJ2-5 and V is TRBV7-9, with TRBD2 matching over 7 bases. The J segment lost 5 bases and the V segment lost 5 bases, leaving 8 bases of the junction unmatched. The CDR3 is made up of 14 amino acids. The germline V gene has CDR1 SEHNR and CDR2 FQNEAQ (reference sequence). The part of the CDR3 DNA that was read is TGTGCCAGCAGCCAAGCTATGGGGGGGGAGACC. Translation: CASSQAMGGET. The entire CDR3 sequence reads CASSQAMGGETQYF.

Details on this clone: Read sequence stops 3 residues before the CDR3 end, and the germline J gene provides the missing end. This chain connects TRBV19 to TRBJ2-4, with a tentative D call TRBD1 (6 bases). This CDR3 comprises 15 residues. V shed 5 bases and J shed 0 bases, with 11 bases lying between them. The germline V gene has CDR1 LNHDA and CDR2 SQIVND (reference sequence). The sequenced part of the CDR3 DNA is TGTGCCAGTAGTCTCATGGGGGCAGCCAAAAACATT. This codes for CASSLMGAAKNI. The CDR3 as a whole reads CASSLMGAAKNIQYF.

Turning to this clone: The read halts 3 residues ahead of the CDR3 end, with the missing end drawn from the germline J gene. This rearrangement joins TRBV19 to TRBJ2-3; D gene ambiguous. Between the trimmed V and J ends, which lost 4 bases and 6 bases, there was a span of 11 bases. The germline V gene encodes CDR1 LNHDA and CDR2 SQIVND (reference sequence). The CDR3 is 13 amino acids. The sequenced part of the CDR3 DNA is TGTGCCAGTAGTACCACCAGATCGGATACG. The encoded protein is CASSTTRSDT. Given in full, the CDR3 is CASSTTRSDTQYF.

This clone was observed a few times. The missing CDR3 end, 3 residues past where the read stops, is filled in from the germline J gene. The chain couples TRBV23-1 to TRBJ2-7; 9 bases map to TRBD1. TRBV23-1 is flagged as an ORF with uncertain function. This CDR3 has 18 residues. V shed 5 bases and J 6 bases; nucleotides not matched to a gene: 20. The sequenced part of the CDR3 DNA is TGCGCCAGCAGTAACCAATACCACAGGGGGCGAGTAAAGTGCGAG. Protein: CASSNQYHRGRVKCE. The full CDR3 is CASSNQYHRGRVKCEQYF.

To note about this clone: Read coverage stops 3 residues before the CDR3 terminus; the germline J gene supplies the remainder. This chain connects TRBV2 to TRBJ2-7; 16 bases map to TRBD2. Trimming took 5 bases from V and 0 from J; bases not matched to a gene: 7. The germline V gene encodes CDR1 SNHLY and CDR2 FYNNEI. The CDR3 covers 18 residues. The CDR3 DNA, read in part, is TGTGCCAGCAGTCCCGGGACTAGCGGGAGGGTAAACTCCTACGAG. It is translated as CASSPGTSGRVNSYE. The full CDR3 protein reads CASSPGTSGRVNSYEQYF.

Of note for this clone: Read sequence stops 3 residues before the CDR3 end, and the germline J gene provides the missing end. The chain combines TRBV18 with TRBJ2-1; 8 bases match TRBD1. The CDR3 is made up of 15 amino acids. Trimming removed 6 bases from V and 6 bases from J; junction bases left unmatched: 10. CDR1 and CDR2 (germline): KGHSH, LQKENI. The covered CDR3 bases are TGTGCCAGCTCTCAAGACAGGACAGGGCCCAATGAG. Residues: CASSQDRTGPNE. The entire CDR3 reads CASSQDRTGPNEQFF.

With regard to this clone: The missing CDR3 end, 3 residues past where the read stops, is filled in from the germline J gene. The gene calls are TRBV18 and TRBJ2-1; the match to TRBD1 covers 8 bases. Trimming at V came to 1 base and at J to 4 bases, leaving 0 bases not matched to a gene. The CDR3 contains 14 residues. In germline, CDR1 is KGHSH, CDR2 LQKENI. The CDR3 loop reads CASSPRQGYNEQFF. The sequenced part of the CDR3 DNA is TGTGCCAGCTCACCACGACAGGGGTACAATGAG.

For this clone: With the read ending 3 residues before the CDR3 end, the germline J gene is used to fill in that end. V and J are TRBV18 and TRBJ1-2; D is ambiguous. CDR3 length: 14 residues. Trimming took off 3 bases at V and 2 bases at J, with 10 bases between the two ends. Germline CDR1 KGHSH, CDR2 LQKENI. The CDR3 spells CASSPADGNYGYTF. The sequenced CDR3 bases are TGTGCCAGCTCACCGGCAGATGGCAACTATGGC.

This clone appeared a few times. The read ends 3 residues early relative to the CDR3; the germline J gene fills the gap. The chain uses TRBV19 and TRBJ1-5, with a tentative D call TRBD1 (6 bases). The CDR3 has 15 amino acids. V shed 2 bases and J shed 6 bases, with 14 bases lying between them. The germline gives CDR1 LNHDA, CDR2 SQIVND (reference sequence). The CDR3 loop reads CASSIRQRGGQPQHF. The CDR3 DNA, read in part, is TGTGCCAGTAGTATACGACAGAGAGGGGGTCAGCCC.

About this clone: The read ends 3 residues before the CDR3 terminus; that terminus is restored from the germline J gene. The chain has TRBV6-2 or TRBV6-3 and TRBJ2-3; maybe TRBD2 (6 bases). The CDR3 extends over 13 amino acids. Trimming removed 5 bases from V and 3 bases from J, with 9 bases in between. Germline V gene data show CDR1 as MNHEY and CDR2 as SVGEGT. CDR3 in amino acids: CASSRLETDTQYF. The CDR3 bases that were read are TGTGCCAGCAGTAGACTAGAGACAGATACG.

On this clone itself: The read stops 3 residues short of the end of the CDR3; the missing end is completed from the germline J gene. The V and J genes are TRBV19 and TRBJ2-5, with TRBD1 matching over 7 bases. The CDR3 covers 15 residues. Germline loops: CDR1 LNHDA, CDR2 SQIVND (reference sequence). After removal of 3 bases from V and 5 bases from J, the junction contained 9 bases not matched to a gene. The part of the CDR3 DNA that was read is TGTGCCAGTAGTATTTGGACAGGCGAGAGGGAGACC. This gives the protein CASSIWTGERET. The whole CDR3 region reads CASSIWTGERETQYF.